The TCR beta chain under discussion was sequenced for a study of vaccination effects on CD4 cells after COVID-19 (dated by TCRdb to 2021 to 2024). At the level of the whole study: Participants received two doses of either the BNT162b2 or the mRNA-1273 mRNA SARS-CoV-2 vaccine. In both COVID-19 convalescent patients and infection-naive vaccine recipients, the study compared SARS-CoV-2 spike-specific CD4+ TCR repertoires from before mRNA vaccination with those from after it. The full study included some 10 COVID-19 convalescent patients and several SARS-CoV-2-naive healthy vaccine recipients. Cultures from other donors in the study were sequenced with the Oncomine TCR Beta short-read assay on an Illumina iSeq 100.

Overall results and qualifications from the work: The study was limited by a small number of convalescent patients, and early post-infection timepoints were lacking. Marked clonal contraction was observed in both infection-induced and vaccine-induced clones at late post-vaccination timepoints, consistent with waning T cell responses. In healthy vaccine recipients, vaccine-induced clones were almost all SARS-CoV-2 mono-reactive, with only 1 of 255 cross-reactive with common cold coronaviruses.

Preparation of the library involved the immunoSEQ multiplex PCR assay. DNA from the cultured and isolated CD4+ T cells underwent TCR beta CDR3 sequencing. Regarding the original processing steps: Non-productive TCR sequences were discarded, and reads were trimmed to the CDR3 region, with only CDR3s of 7 or more amino acids retained. The MANAFEST web app was used to pick out antigen-specific clonotypes by comparing their expansion in peptide wells with that in reference cultures. To be called positive, a clone needed expansion at FDR<0.05 compared with the reference and with all other wells, an odds ratio greater than 5, and a frequency greater than 0.1% in two replicate wells. Cross-reactive clonotypes were defined as significantly expanded in SARS-CoV-2 spike wells and in at least one common cold coronavirus spike condition. Levenshtein distance calculated with the stringdist R package was used to assess CDR3 similarity, and unrooted trees were constructed with ape in R 3.6.1. The immuneACCESS repertoire file appears here via TCRdb, limited to in-frame rearrangements. These files lack a portion of the clones; in checked studies, under half of the deficit traces to unresolved V genes, and the cause of the others is not known. V and J calls plus clone size are reproduced from that table; the DNA served to infer D and trimming. The sample table records roughly 63,000 clones; 80% of these occur just once. The top ten hold over 9% of the sample.

As concerns this clone: Its antigen remains undetermined. No base qualities exist here, and no much larger clone lies one base off it.

Relative to germline, V is missing 1 base and J is missing 8 bases, with 5 bases of the junction outside any gene match. The CDR3 spans 14 residues, from the cysteine through the phenylalanine. The retained sequence is limited to the CDR3, 42 bases, with the frame set at the first base. The germline V gene supplies CDR1 SGHTA and CDR2 FQGNSA. In the ViraFEST assay, PBMC were stimulated with viral peptide pools, and TCR sequencing was then used to find antigen-specific CD4+ T cell clonotypes based on their expansion. After roughly 11 days of culture, CD4+ T cells were isolated with the EasySep CD4+ T cell isolation kit. Negative nucleocapsid antibody results before and after vaccination confirmed that the healthy vaccine recipients had no prior SARS-CoV-2 infection. Two million PBMC per well were cultured in IMDM with 5% human AB serum, 8 to 10 IU/ml IL-2 and gentamicin, plus 10 ug/ml peptides. Half of the culture medium was replaced with fresh IL-2-containing medium on days 3 and 7. Unless otherwise noted, each peptide stimulation condition was cultured in triplicate wells. Using Ficoll-Paque Plus gradient centrifugation, PBMC were separated from whole blood and then either used fresh or cryopreserved at -140C. The spike proteins of SARS-CoV-2 and of the common cold coronaviruses HCoV-NL63, HCoV-OC43 and HCoV-229E were spanned by overlapping peptide pools. The QIAamp micro DNA kit was used to extract genomic DNA from the cultured CD4+ T cells.

This sequence was found in a human donor who received a COVID-19 vaccine. Material: CD4+ T cells from PBMCs cultured with SARS-CoV-2 spike peptides, obtained before COVID-19 vaccination. This specimen's cell subset or site label, interpreted: SARS-CoV-2 spike overlapping peptide pool stimulation. In this chain, TRBV7-2 is recombined with TRBJ1-5, and 7 junction bases match TRBD1. CDR3 reads: CASSLGADREPQHF. The sequence in DNA is TGTGCCAGCAGCTTAGGGGCAGACAGGGAGCCCCAGCATTTT.